This TCR beta chain was retrieved from a study of beta chain features in type 1 diabetes. Notes on the study in general: People with Type 1 diabetes carried modestly yet significantly shorter TCRB CDR3s in all four CD4+ subsets.

Losses at the gene ends were 5 bases for V and 5 bases for J; bases not matched to a gene: 4. The V gene's germline CDR1 is MNHEY and CDR2 SMNVEV (reference sequence). The CDR3 runs 15 residues. Regarding this clone: The target antigen is unknown.

The authors reverse transcribed all of the isolated RNA, so sequencing captured expressed TCRB transcripts. Profiling relied on immunoSEQ multiplex PCR, and the TCRdb table lists in-frame clones only, not all of them. Of a few hundred thousand clones in the sample, around an eighth were seen once. The chain combines TRBV27 with TRBJ2-5, with 14 nucleotides matching TRBD2. This receptor was obtained from a woman between 18 and 29 years old with type 1 diabetes. The sample comprised naive CD4+ T cells from blood. CDR3 nucleotides: TGTGCCAGCAGTCAGCGACTAGCGGGAGGGGAGACCCAGTACTTC. Residues: CASSQRLAGGETQYF.